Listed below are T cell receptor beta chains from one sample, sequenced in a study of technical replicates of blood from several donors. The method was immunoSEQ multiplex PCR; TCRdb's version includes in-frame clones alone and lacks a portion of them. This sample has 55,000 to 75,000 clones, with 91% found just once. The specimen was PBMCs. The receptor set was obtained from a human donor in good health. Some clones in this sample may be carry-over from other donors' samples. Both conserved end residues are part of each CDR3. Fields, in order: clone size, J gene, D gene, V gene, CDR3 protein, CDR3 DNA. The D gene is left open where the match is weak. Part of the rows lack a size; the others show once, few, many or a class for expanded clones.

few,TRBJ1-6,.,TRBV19,CASSIDPSGRGNSPLHF,TGTGCCAGTAGTATAGATCCCAGCGGCAGGGGTAATTCACCCCTCCACTTT
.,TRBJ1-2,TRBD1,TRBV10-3,CAISARQGEVYGYTF,TGTGCCATCAGTGCACGACAGGGAGAGGTCTATGGCTACACCTTC
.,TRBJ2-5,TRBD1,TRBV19,CASSITGGPFGTQYF,TGTGCCAGTAGTATAACAGGGGGCCCGTTTGGGACCCAGTACTTC
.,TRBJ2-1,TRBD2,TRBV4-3,CASSQYLAGFSYNEQFF,TGCGCCAGCAGCCAATACCTAGCGGGTTTCTCCTACAATGAGCAGTTCTTC
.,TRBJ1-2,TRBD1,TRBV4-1,CASSQGDRDNGYTF,TGCGCCAGCAGCCAAGGCGACAGGGACAATGGCTACACCTTC
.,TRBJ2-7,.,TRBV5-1,CASSLVGHTSLGEQYF,TGCGCCAGCAGCTTGGTAGGACACACGAGCCTAGGCGAGCAGTACTTC
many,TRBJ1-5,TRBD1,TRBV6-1,CASSGEGDSQPQHF,TGTGCCAGCAGCGGCGAGGGGGACAGTCAGCCCCAGCATTTT
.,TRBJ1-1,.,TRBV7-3,CASSPGAGNTEAFF,TGTGCCAGCAGCCCAGGGGCCGGGAACACTGAAGCTTTCTTT
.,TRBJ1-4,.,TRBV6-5,CASSSLRGEEKLFF,TGTGCCAGCAGTTCCCTCCGGGGGGAGGAAAAACTGTTTTTT
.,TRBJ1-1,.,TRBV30,CAWRAGDGNTEAFF,TGTGCCTGGAGGGCAGGGGATGGGAACACTGAAGCTTTCTTT
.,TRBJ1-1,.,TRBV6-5,CASSYEAYTEAFF,TGTGCCAGCAGTTACGAGGCCTACACTGAAGCTTTCTTT
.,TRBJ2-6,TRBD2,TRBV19,CASSWGLAGSGANVLTF,TGTGCCAGTAGTTGGGGACTAGCGGGCTCTGGGGCCAACGTCCTGACTTTC
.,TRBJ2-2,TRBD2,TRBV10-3,CAIRQREGTGELFF,TGTGCCATCCGTCAGCGGGAGGGCACCGGGGAGCTGTTTTTT
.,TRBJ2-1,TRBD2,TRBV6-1,CASSEGGGPYSYNEQFF,TGTGCCAGCAGTGAGGGCGGGGGGCCCTACTCCTACAATGAGCAGTTCTTC
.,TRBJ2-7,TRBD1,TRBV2,CASTTGTGPYEQYF,TGTGCCAGCACAACCGGGACAGGGCCCTACGAGCAGTACTTC
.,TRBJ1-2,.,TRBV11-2,CASSLGSGYTF,TGTGCCAGCAGCTTAGGTAGCGGCTACACCTTC
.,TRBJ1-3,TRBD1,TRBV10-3,CAISGGQGAFGNTIYF,TGTGCCATCAGTGGGGGACAGGGGGCGTTCGGAAACACCATATATTTT
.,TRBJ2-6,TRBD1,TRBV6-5,CASSGGQSGANVLTF,TGTGCCAGCAGTGGGGGACAGTCCGGGGCCAACGTCCTGACTTTC
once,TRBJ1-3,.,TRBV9,CASSPPQGGNTIYF,TGTGCCAGCAGCCCTCCCCAGGGAGGAAACACCATATATTTT
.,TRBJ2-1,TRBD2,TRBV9,CASSASSGAVLNEQFF,TGTGCCAGCAGCGCTTCTAGCGGGGCAGTGCTAAATGAGCAGTTCTTC
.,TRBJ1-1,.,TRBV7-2,CASSLLGLNTEAFF,TGTGCCAGCAGCTTACTGGGCCTGAACACTGAAGCTTTCTTT
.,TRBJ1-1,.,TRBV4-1,CASSQERVNTEAFF,TGCGCCAGCAGCCAAGAGCGGGTGAACACTGAAGCTTTCTTT
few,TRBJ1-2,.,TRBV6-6,CASGAQRGYTF,TGTGCCAGCGGGGCTCAACGGGGCTACACCTTC
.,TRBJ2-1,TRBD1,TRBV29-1,CSVQGATFEQFF,TGCAGCGTACAGGGGGCTACATTTGAGCAGTTCTTC
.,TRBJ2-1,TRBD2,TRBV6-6,CASRREGAYNEQFF,TGTGCCAGCAGACGGGAGGGGGCCTACAATGAGCAGTTCTTC
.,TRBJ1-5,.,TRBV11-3,CASSPRGGDWPQHF,TGTGCCAGCAGCCCGAGGGGGGGGGATTGGCCCCAGCATTTT